This T cell receptor beta chain is from a study of T cell responses to AZD1222 COVID-19 vaccine. Turning to the study itself: Timing groups of about 4 and about 12 weeks for second doses were pooled. Study outcomes and limitations: Regions 160-218 and 743-854 held dominance among vaccine-associated CD4 TCRs, which spanned spike. Clonal diversity was possibly underestimated; the donors were predominantly white British and more often female. Targeting of unmutated variant regions was reportedly seen in nearly half of spike-specific TCRs.

A note on this clone: Its antigen remains unknown.

Assay used: immunoSEQ multiplex PCR; TCRdb lists only in-frame clones, some missing. The table has roughly 50,000 clones, roughly 90% seen once. CDR1 and CDR2 (germline): LGHNA, YNFKEQ. Trimming took off 3 bases at V and 6 bases at J, with 9 bases between the two ends. This CDR3 spans 13 amino acids. This TCR came from an adult in good health. This specimen was peripheral blood, taken on day 0 of AZD1222 vaccination. This chain joins TRBV4-2 and TRBJ2-1, with D unresolved. The CDR3 here is CASSHPGANEQFF. The DNA for the CDR3 is TGTGCCAGCAGCCACCCCGGCGCCAATGAGCAGTTCTTC.